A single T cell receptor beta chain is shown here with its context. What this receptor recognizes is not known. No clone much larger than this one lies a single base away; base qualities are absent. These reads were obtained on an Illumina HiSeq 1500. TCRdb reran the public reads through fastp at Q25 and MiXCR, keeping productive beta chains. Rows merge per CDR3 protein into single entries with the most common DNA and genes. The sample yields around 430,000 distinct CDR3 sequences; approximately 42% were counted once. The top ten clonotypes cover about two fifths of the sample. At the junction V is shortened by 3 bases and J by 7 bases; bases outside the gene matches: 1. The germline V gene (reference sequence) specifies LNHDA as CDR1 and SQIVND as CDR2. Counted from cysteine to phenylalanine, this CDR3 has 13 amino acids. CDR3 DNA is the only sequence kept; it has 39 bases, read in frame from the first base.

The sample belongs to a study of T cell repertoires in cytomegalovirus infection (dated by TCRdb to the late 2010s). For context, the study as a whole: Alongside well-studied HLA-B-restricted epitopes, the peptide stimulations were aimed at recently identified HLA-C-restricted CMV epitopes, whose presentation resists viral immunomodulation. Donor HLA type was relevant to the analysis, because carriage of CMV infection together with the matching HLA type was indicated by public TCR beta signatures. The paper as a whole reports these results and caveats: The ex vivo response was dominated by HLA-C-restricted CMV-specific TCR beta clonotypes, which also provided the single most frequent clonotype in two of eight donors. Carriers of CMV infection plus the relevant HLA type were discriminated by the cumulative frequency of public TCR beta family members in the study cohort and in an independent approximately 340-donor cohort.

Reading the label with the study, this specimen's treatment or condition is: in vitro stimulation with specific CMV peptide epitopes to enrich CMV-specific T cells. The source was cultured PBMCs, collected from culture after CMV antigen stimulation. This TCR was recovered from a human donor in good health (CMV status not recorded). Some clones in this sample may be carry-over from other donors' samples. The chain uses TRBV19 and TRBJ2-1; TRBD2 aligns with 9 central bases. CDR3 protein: CASSMRGGNEQFF. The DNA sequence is TGTGCCAGTAGTATGCGGGGGGGGAATGAGCAGTTCTTC.